The rows below give T cell receptor beta chains drawn from one sample of a study of neurological immune-mediated disorders. TCRdb re-called the 5' RACE reads with MiXCR, one entry per CDR3 protein. The sample holds tens of thousands of distinct CDR3 sequences, 4.5% to 7% seen once. Sequencing was done on a sample of CD4+ T cells from blood. The source of these receptors is a woman aged 18-29 years with multiple sclerosis. CDR3s include the opening cysteine and the closing phenylalanine or tryptophan. A D gene is named only where the DNA matches it firmly. Clone size, where shown, is once, few, many, or a class for clones that have expanded.

v_gene: TRBV10-3
d_gene: .
j_gene: TRBJ1-1
abundance: few
CDR3aa: CAISPKNTEAFF
CDR3nt: TGTGCCATCAGCCCGAAGAACACTGAAGCTTTCTTT

v_gene: TRBV6-5
d_gene: TRBD2
j_gene: TRBJ2-5
abundance: few
CDR3aa: CASSYGGRGVETQYF
CDR3nt: TGTGCCAGCAGTTACGGCGGGAGGGGTGTAGAGACCCAGTACTTC

v_gene: TRBV10-2
d_gene: TRBD1
j_gene: TRBJ1-6
abundance: many
CDR3aa: CASSESDRVTSPLHF
CDR3nt: TGCGCCAGCAGTGAGTCGGACAGGGTTACTTCACCCCTCCACTTT

v_gene: TRBV4-2
d_gene: .
j_gene: TRBJ1-2
abundance: many
CDR3aa: CASSQDRQIYGYTF
CDR3nt: TGTGCCAGCAGCCAAGATCGTCAGATCTATGGCTACACCTTC

v_gene: TRBV27
d_gene: .
j_gene: TRBJ1-5
abundance: .
CDR3aa: CASSRSPDGGQPQHF
CDR3nt: TGTGCCAGCAGTCGCAGTCCTGACGGCGGTCAGCCCCAGCATTTT

v_gene: TRBV10-3
d_gene: TRBD1
j_gene: TRBJ1-3
abundance: many
CDR3aa: CAISVGQGAGNTIYF
CDR3nt: TGTGCCATCAGTGTTGGACAGGGGGCTGGAAACACCATATATTTT

v_gene: TRBV3-1
d_gene: .
j_gene: TRBJ1-5
abundance: many
CDR3aa: CASSQDGNGQPQHF
CDR3nt: TGTGCCAGCAGCCAAGATGGGAACGGTCAGCCCCAGCATTTT

v_gene: TRBV12-3/TRBV12-4
d_gene: TRBD2
j_gene: TRBJ2-3
abundance: many
CDR3aa: CASSPYRWGGGTDTQYF
CDR3nt: TGTGCCAGCAGTCCATACCGATGGGGAGGGGGCACAGATACGCAGTATTTT

v_gene: TRBV12-3/TRBV12-4
d_gene: .
j_gene: TRBJ2-3
abundance: many
CDR3aa: CASSLMGRGAGDTQYF
CDR3nt: TGTGCCAGCAGTTTAATGGGTCGGGGGGCGGGGGATACGCAGTATTTT

v_gene: TRBV6-2/TRBV6-3
d_gene: .
j_gene: TRBJ1-1
abundance: .
CDR3aa: CASSYVLNTEAFF
CDR3nt: TGTGCCAGCAGTTACGTATTGAACACTGAAGCTTTCTTT

v_gene: TRBV6-5
d_gene: .
j_gene: TRBJ2-3
abundance: many
CDR3aa: CASSPSSGTQYF
CDR3nt: TGTGCCAGCAGCCCATCTTCGGGTACGCAGTATTTT

v_gene: TRBV5-1
d_gene: TRBD1
j_gene: TRBJ1-2
abundance: many
CDR3aa: CASSSTGGNYGYTF
CDR3nt: TGCGCCAGCAGCTCGACAGGGGGCAACTATGGCTACACCTTC

v_gene: TRBV6-5
d_gene: TRBD1
j_gene: TRBJ2-3
abundance: many
CDR3aa: CASSSPGGRTDTQYF
CDR3nt: TGTGCCAGCAGTTCCCCAGGGGGCCGCACAGATACGCAGTATTTT

v_gene: TRBV24-1
d_gene: .
j_gene: TRBJ1-5
abundance: many
CDR3aa: CATQGGTSNQPQHF
CDR3nt: TGTGCCACACAAGGGGGTACGAGCAATCAGCCCCAGCATTTT

v_gene: TRBV7-2
d_gene: TRBD2
j_gene: TRBJ2-5
abundance: many
CDR3aa: CASSLHSSGGKGTQYF
CDR3nt: TGTGCCAGCAGCTTACATTCTAGCGGAGGGAAAGGGACCCAGTACTTC

v_gene: TRBV20-1
d_gene: .
j_gene: TRBJ1-6
abundance: many
CDR3aa: CSASPRGQYNSPLHF
CDR3nt: TGCAGTGCTAGTCCAAGGGGCCAATATAATTCACCCCTCCACTTT

v_gene: TRBV6-1
d_gene: TRBD1
j_gene: TRBJ1-5
abundance: few
CDR3aa: CASSEVGTGGFQPQHF
CDR3nt: TGTGCCAGCAGCGAAGTCGGGACAGGGGGTTTTCAGCCCCAGCATTTT

v_gene: TRBV27
d_gene: .
j_gene: TRBJ1-2
abundance: many
CDR3aa: CASSLSTQRTF
CDR3nt: TGTGCCAGCAGTTTATCGACCCAACGCACCTTC

v_gene: TRBV29-1
d_gene: TRBD1
j_gene: TRBJ1-3
abundance: many
CDR3aa: CSVGDRSGNTIYF
CDR3nt: TGCAGCGTTGGGGACAGATCGGGGAACACCATATATTTT

v_gene: TRBV7-2
d_gene: .
j_gene: TRBJ1-5
abundance: many
CDR3aa: CASSSDSYQPQHF
CDR3nt: TGTGCCAGCAGCTCGGACAGTTATCAGCCCCAGCATTTT

v_gene: TRBV5-5
d_gene: .
j_gene: TRBJ1-4
abundance: many
CDR3aa: CASSLPSDVVREKLFF
CDR3nt: TGTGCCAGCAGCCTCCCAAGCGACGTCGTGCGTGAAAAACTGTTTTTT

v_gene: TRBV5-1
d_gene: TRBD1
j_gene: TRBJ1-6
abundance: many
CDR3aa: CASSSDRVNSPLHF
CDR3nt: TGCGCCAGCAGCTCGGACAGGGTAAATTCACCCCTCCACTTT

v_gene: TRBV10-1
d_gene: TRBD1
j_gene: TRBJ2-7
abundance: many
CDR3aa: CASSESNRGLDYEQYF
CDR3nt: TGCGCCAGCAGTGAGTCGAACAGGGGGCTAGACTACGAGCAGTACTTC

v_gene: TRBV29-1
d_gene: .
j_gene: TRBJ1-1
abundance: many
CDR3aa: CSVEAREGTEAFF
CDR3nt: TGCAGCGTTGAGGCCAGGGAGGGGACTGAAGCTTTCTTT

v_gene: TRBV7-8
d_gene: TRBD1
j_gene: TRBJ1-1
abundance: many
CDR3aa: CASSFRGGSINTEAFF
CDR3nt: TGTGCCAGCAGCTTCAGGGGGGGCTCTATAAACACTGAAGCTTTCTTT

v_gene: TRBV7-2
d_gene: .
j_gene: TRBJ1-2
abundance: many
CDR3aa: CASSPSRPAEYTF
CDR3nt: TGTGCCAGCAGCCCCTCCCGGCCCGCGGAGTACACCTTC

v_gene: TRBV5-6
d_gene: TRBD1
j_gene: TRBJ1-3
abundance: many
CDR3aa: CASSSTGTGAGNTIYF
CDR3nt: TGTGCCAGCAGTAGTACCGGGACAGGGGCTGGAAACACCATATATTTT

v_gene: TRBV10-3
d_gene: .
j_gene: TRBJ2-1
abundance: many
CDR3aa: CAISETSTDNEQFF
CDR3nt: TGTGCCATCAGTGAGACTAGTACGGACAATGAGCAGTTCTTC

v_gene: TRBV27
d_gene: .
j_gene: TRBJ1-5
abundance: many
CDR3aa: CASSSPWFNQPQHF
CDR3nt: TGTGCCAGCAGTTCTCCTTGGTTTAATCAGCCCCAGCATTTT

v_gene: TRBV30
d_gene: .
j_gene: TRBJ2-1
abundance: .
CDR3aa: CAWSPSYNEQFF
CDR3nt: TGTGCCTGGAGTCCCTCTTACAATGAGCAGTTCTTC

v_gene: TRBV3-1
d_gene: .
j_gene: TRBJ1-5
abundance: .
CDR3aa: CVSSLNAVVGQPQHF
CDR3nt: TGTGTCAGCAGCCTTAACGCAGTGGTGGGTCAGCCCCAGCATTTT

v_gene: TRBV20-1
d_gene: TRBD1
j_gene: TRBJ1-6
abundance: many
CDR3aa: CSAMPGQGTGSPLHF
CDR3nt: TGCAGTGCTATGCCGGGACAGGGGACGGGGTCACCCCTCCACTTT

v_gene: TRBV4-1
d_gene: .
j_gene: TRBJ2-2
abundance: few
CDR3aa: CASSQDTGRGFTGELFF
CDR3nt: TGCGCCAGCAGCCAAGATACAGGGAGGGGGTTCACCGGGGAGCTGTTTTTT

v_gene: TRBV6-5
d_gene: TRBD2
j_gene: TRBJ2-1
abundance: many
CDR3aa: CASLKTRTSGSREQFF
CDR3nt: TGTGCCAGCCTGAAAACCCGGACTAGCGGGAGCCGTGAGCAGTTCTTC

v_gene: TRBV13
d_gene: TRBD2
j_gene: TRBJ2-7
abundance: many
CDR3aa: CASSDRTSGGYEQYF
CDR3nt: TGTGCCAGCAGCGACAGGACTAGCGGGGGCTACGAGCAGTACTTC

v_gene: TRBV20-1
d_gene: TRBD2
j_gene: TRBJ2-3
abundance: many
CDR3aa: CSIQTSGRGDTQYF
CDR3nt: TGCAGTATACAGACTAGCGGTCGGGGGGATACGCAGTATTTT

v_gene: TRBV7-2
d_gene: .
j_gene: TRBJ2-1
abundance: many
CDR3aa: CASTNGAYNEQFF
CDR3nt: TGTGCCAGCACCAACGGAGCCTACAATGAGCAGTTCTTC

v_gene: TRBV5-1
d_gene: .
j_gene: TRBJ2-2
abundance: few
CDR3aa: CASSLVSFGTGELFF
CDR3nt: TGCGCCAGCAGCTTGGTCTCATTCGGAACCGGGGAGCTGTTTTTT

v_gene: TRBV28
d_gene: TRBD1
j_gene: TRBJ2-5
abundance: many
CDR3aa: CASSLSVTGGAETQYF
CDR3nt: TGTGCCAGCAGTTTGAGCGTGACAGGGGGCGCGGAGACCCAGTACTTC

v_gene: TRBV5-4
d_gene: .
j_gene: TRBJ1-1
abundance: few
CDR3aa: CASTFGGFKMNTEAFF
CDR3nt: TGTGCCAGCACCTTCGGCGGATTTAAAATGAACACTGAAGCTTTCTTT

v_gene: TRBV7-9
d_gene: .
j_gene: TRBJ2-5
abundance: many
CDR3aa: CASSPLFQETQYF
CDR3nt: TGTGCCAGCAGCCCCCTTTTCCAAGAGACCCAGTACTTC

v_gene: TRBV29-1
d_gene: .
j_gene: TRBJ2-2
abundance: medium-sized
CDR3aa: CSVLWQLNTGELFF
CDR3nt: TGCAGCGTTTTGTGGCAGCTGAACACCGGGGAGCTGTTTTTT

v_gene: TRBV28
d_gene: .
j_gene: TRBJ1-2
abundance: many
CDR3aa: CASSLASGLIGYTF
CDR3nt: TGTGCCAGCAGTTTGGCCTCTGGGTTAATAGGCTACACCTTC

v_gene: TRBV2
d_gene: .
j_gene: TRBJ1-4
abundance: medium-sized
CDR3aa: CASSGLGVGEKLFF
CDR3nt: TGTGCCAGCAGTGGACTCGGGGTTGGAGAAAAACTGTTTTTT

v_gene: TRBV9
d_gene: TRBD2
j_gene: TRBJ2-1
abundance: few
CDR3aa: CASSVASGRPDEQFF
CDR3nt: TGTGCCAGCAGCGTAGCCAGCGGGAGGCCGGATGAGCAGTTCTTC

v_gene: TRBV2
d_gene: .
j_gene: TRBJ1-3
abundance: many
CDR3aa: CASKNSVRVVGNTIYF
CDR3nt: TGTGCCAGCAAAAATTCCGTCAGGGTGGTTGGAAACACCATATATTTT

v_gene: TRBV19
d_gene: .
j_gene: TRBJ2-1
abundance: few
CDR3aa: CASSGGFSYNEQFF
CDR3nt: TGTGCCAGTAGCGGCGGGTTCTCCTACAATGAGCAGTTCTTC

v_gene: TRBV4-1
d_gene: .
j_gene: TRBJ2-3
abundance: .
CDR3aa: CASSQDGGGGLRDTQYF
CDR3nt: TGCGCCAGCAGCCAAGACGGCGGAGGGGGCCTTAGAGATACGCAGTATTTT

v_gene: TRBV11-2
d_gene: .
j_gene: TRBJ2-3
abundance: few
CDR3aa: CASSLVRGTDTQYF
CDR3nt: TGTGCCAGCAGCTTAGTTAGGGGAACAGATACGCAGTATTTT

v_gene: TRBV20-1
d_gene: TRBD1
j_gene: TRBJ1-4
abundance: many
CDR3aa: CSAGTGGAGQKLFF
CDR3nt: TGCAGTGCTGGGACAGGGGGCGCCGGTCAAAAACTGTTTTTT

v_gene: TRBV6-5
d_gene: .
j_gene: TRBJ1-6
abundance: few
CDR3aa: CASSRTDNSPLHF
CDR3nt: TGTGCCAGCAGTCGTACAGATAATTCACCCCTCCACTTT

v_gene: TRBV7-9
d_gene: .
j_gene: TRBJ1-6
abundance: many
CDR3aa: CASSLSGGTNSPLHF
CDR3nt: TGTGCCAGCAGCCTCTCGGGGGGAACTAATTCACCCCTCCACTTT

v_gene: TRBV20-1
d_gene: .
j_gene: TRBJ1-5
abundance: many
CDR3aa: CSALRGRNNQPQHF
CDR3nt: TGCAGTGCTTTGAGGGGGAGAAACAATCAGCCCCAGCATTTT

v_gene: TRBV6-4
d_gene: .
j_gene: TRBJ2-2
abundance: many
CDR3aa: CASQPSGGTGELFF
CDR3nt: TGTGCCAGCCAACCGTCAGGAGGCACCGGGGAGCTGTTTTTT

v_gene: TRBV9
d_gene: .
j_gene: TRBJ2-7
abundance: .
CDR3aa: CASSVSSKGHPYEQYF
CDR3nt: TGTGCCAGCAGCGTCTCTTCGAAGGGGCATCCCTACGAGCAGTACTTC